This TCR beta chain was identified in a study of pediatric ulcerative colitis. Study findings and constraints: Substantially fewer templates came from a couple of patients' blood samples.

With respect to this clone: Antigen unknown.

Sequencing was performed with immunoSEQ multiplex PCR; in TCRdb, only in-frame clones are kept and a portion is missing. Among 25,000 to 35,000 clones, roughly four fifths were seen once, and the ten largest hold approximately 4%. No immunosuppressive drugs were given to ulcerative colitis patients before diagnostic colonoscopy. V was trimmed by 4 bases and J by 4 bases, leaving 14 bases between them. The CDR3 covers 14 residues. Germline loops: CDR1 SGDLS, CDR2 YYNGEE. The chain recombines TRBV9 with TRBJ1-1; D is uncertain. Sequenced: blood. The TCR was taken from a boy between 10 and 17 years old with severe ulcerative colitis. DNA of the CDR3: TGTGCCAGCAGCCCCAGCCCTACTGCCACTGAAGCTTTCTTT. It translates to CASSPSPTATEAFF.